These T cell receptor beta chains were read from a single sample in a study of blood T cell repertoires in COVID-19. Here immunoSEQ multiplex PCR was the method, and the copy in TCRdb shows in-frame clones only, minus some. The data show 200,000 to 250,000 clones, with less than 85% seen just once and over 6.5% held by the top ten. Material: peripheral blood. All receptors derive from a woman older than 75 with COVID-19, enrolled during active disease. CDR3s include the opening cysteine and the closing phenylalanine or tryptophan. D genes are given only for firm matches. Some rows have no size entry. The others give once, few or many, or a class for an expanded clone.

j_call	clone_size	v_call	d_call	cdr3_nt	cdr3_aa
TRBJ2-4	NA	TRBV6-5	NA	TGTGCCAGCAGGGGCCTAGGGGATGTTAACATTCAGTACTTC	CASRGLGDVNIQYF
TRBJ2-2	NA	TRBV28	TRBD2	TGTGCGGCGGGACTACTCAACACCGGGGAGCTGTTTTTT	CAAGLLNTGELFF
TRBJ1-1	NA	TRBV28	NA	TGTGCCAGCAGTAACTTAGGGGGAACCATGAACACTGAAGCTTTCTTT	CASSNLGGTMNTEAFF
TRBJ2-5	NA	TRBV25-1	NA	TGTGCCAGCAGTGAATCTAAGATAGTTGGAGAGACCCAGTACTTC	CASSESKIVGETQYF
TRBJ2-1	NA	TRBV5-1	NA	TGCGCCAGCTCCAAACAGGAAATCTACAATGAGCAGTTCTTC	CASSKQEIYNEQFF
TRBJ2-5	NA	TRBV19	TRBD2	TGTGCCAGTAGGGTAGCGGGGGGACTCCAAGAGACCCAGTACTTC	CASRVAGGLQETQYF
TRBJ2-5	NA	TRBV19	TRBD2	TGTGCCAGTACGGGGCTAGCGGGAGACCGGGGAGAGACCCAGTACTTC	CASTGLAGDRGETQYF
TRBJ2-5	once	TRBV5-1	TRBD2	TGCGCCAGCAGCTTGGTAGGGGCGGGGGAAGAGACCCAGTACTTC	CASSLVGAGEETQYF
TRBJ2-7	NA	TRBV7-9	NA	TGTGCCAGCAGCTCCCAAGGCGGGACCACCTCTCAGGCAATCTACGAGCAGTACTTC	CASSSQGGTTSQAIYEQYF
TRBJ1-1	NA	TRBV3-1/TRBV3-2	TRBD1	TGTGCCACCGGGACAGGGGGCGACACTGAAGCTTTCTTT	CATGTGGDTEAFF
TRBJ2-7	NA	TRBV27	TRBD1	TGTGCCAGCAGTTCGGGACAGGGAGCTCTCGAGCAGTACTTC	CASSSGQGALEQYF
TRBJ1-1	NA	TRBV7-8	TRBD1	TGTGCCAGCAGCCCACGGCCGGGACAGGGGGCTCTCACTGAAGCTTTCTTT	CASSPRPGQGALTEAFF
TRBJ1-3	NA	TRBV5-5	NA	TGTGCCAGCAGGTCCACAGGGCTTGCTGGAAACACCATATATTTT	CASRSTGLAGNTIYF
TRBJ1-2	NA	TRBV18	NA	TGTGCCAGCTCACCTCCGGGTCCTACTAACTATGGCTACACCTTC	CASSPPGPTNYGYTF
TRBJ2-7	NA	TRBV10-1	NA	TGCGCCAGCCCGTTTTCGAGGGTTTACGAGCAGTACTTC	CASPFSRVYEQYF
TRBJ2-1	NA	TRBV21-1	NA	TGTGCCAGCACGTACAGGGAGGGAGCCTACAATGAGCAGTTCTTC	CASTYREGAYNEQFF
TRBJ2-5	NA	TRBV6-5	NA	TGTGCCAGCAGAGGGGGAGAGACCCAGTACTTC	CASRGGETQYF